This note documents a single T cell receptor beta chain sequence. Its antigen remains unidentified. Data came from immunoSEQ multiplex PCR; TCRdb stores just in-frame clones and leaves some out. The repertoire has about 34,000 clones, approximately 94% of them found once; the top ten carry 10% to 12%. The sample's time point: new active TB diagnosis, blood taken before or within 7 days of starting treatment. Positive smear microscopy and/or M. tuberculosis culture confirmed active disease. Germline values: CDR1 ENHRY, CDR2 SYGVKD. This CDR3 spans 13 amino acids. Deletions cut 11 bases from V and 3 bases from J, with 16 bases between. This specimen belongs to a study of T cells in tuberculosis. On the study more broadly: A South African cohort included IGRA-negative adolescents, latently infected IGRA-positive adolescents and adults with active tuberculosis. Samples predate treatment or fall within its first 7 days. Overall study findings and caveats: The TCR-beta difference was not significant; alpha differences partly reflected length.

This sample comprised PBMCs, obtained at tuberculosis diagnosis. This TCR derives from an adult with tuberculosis. The V gene is TRBV10-3, the J gene TRBJ1-1; TRBD1 is a possible D gene (5 bases). CDR3 sequence: CASNWGLDTEAFF. The CDR3 DNA reads as TGTGCCTCGAACTGGGGACTCGACACTGAAGCTTTCTTT.